The rows below give T cell receptor beta chains drawn from one sample of a study of blood T cells in healthy people across ages. TCRdb used MiXCR to reprocess the 5' RACE reads, holding one entry per CDR3 protein. The data contain 910,000 or so distinct CDR3 sequences, about 53% of them singletons. Sequenced material: blood. These receptors came from a woman aged 60-75 years in good health. The CDR3 runs from the conserved cysteine through the conserved F or W. A D gene is named only where the DNA matches it firmly. Clone sizes are given selectively: once, few, many, or a class where the clone is expanded.

D: TRBD2
V: TRBV12-3/TRBV12-4
J: TRBJ2-3
size: few
DNA: TGTGCCAGCAGTCCGTTTCTAGCGGGAGTTGGTGATACGCAGTATTTT
CDR3: CASSPFLAGVGDTQYF

D: -
V: TRBV6-1
J: TRBJ2-1
size: few
DNA: TGTGCCAGCCCCGCCGCGGGACACCTCTACAATGAGCAGTTCTTC
CDR3: CASPAAGHLYNEQFF

D: TRBD2
V: TRBV29-1
J: TRBJ2-1
size: few
DNA: TGCAGCGTTGAAGAGGTAGCGGGAACCTACAATGAGCAGTTCTTC
CDR3: CSVEEVAGTYNEQFF

D: -
V: TRBV4-1
J: TRBJ2-1
size: -
DNA: TGCGCCAGCAGCCCAGTTATTAGACTAAAGAACAATGAGCAGTTCTTC
CDR3: CASSPVIRLKNNEQFF

D: TRBD1
V: TRBV11-2
J: TRBJ1-2
size: -
DNA: TGTGCCGGCAGCTTAGATCGTTGGCAGGGGGCCTCTTACTTCTATGGCTACACCTTC
CDR3: CAGSLDRWQGASYFYGYTF

D: TRBD2
V: TRBV6-6
J: TRBJ2-3
size: -
DNA: TGTGCCAGCAGTTACCACCCGGGAGGAGGGGATACGCAGTATTTT
CDR3: CASSYHPGGGDTQYF

D: -
V: TRBV7-8
J: TRBJ2-2
size: few
DNA: TGTGCCAGCAGCTTAACGAGACCTTCGAACACCGGGGAGCTGTTTTTT
CDR3: CASSLTRPSNTGELFF

D: -
V: TRBV28
J: TRBJ2-7
size: -
DNA: TGTGCCAGCACCAATGGTGGCTCCTACGAGCAGTACTTC
CDR3: CASTNGGSYEQYF

D: -
V: TRBV14
J: TRBJ2-5
size: -
DNA: TGTGCCAGCAGCCCGGGACTCCCGTGGGAGACCCAGTACTTC
CDR3: CASSPGLPWETQYF

D: -
V: TRBV29-1
J: TRBJ2-3
size: few
DNA: TGCAGCGTTGAATTTCGGTTAGTCGATACGCAGTATTTT
CDR3: CSVEFRLVDTQYF

D: TRBD2
V: TRBV20-1
J: TRBJ2-3
size: -
DNA: TGCAGTGCTAGACGGAGCGGGAGCTTTAGAGATACGCAGTATTTT
CDR3: CSARRSGSFRDTQYF

D: TRBD2
V: TRBV7-6
J: TRBJ2-2
size: -
DNA: TGTGCCAGCAGCCTCTCCGGGAGGGAGGGGACCGGGGAGCTGTTTTTT
CDR3: CASSLSGREGTGELFF

D: -
V: TRBV7-9
J: TRBJ1-1
size: -
DNA: TGTGCCAGCAGCTTATATAACACTGAAGCTTTCTTT
CDR3: CASSLYNTEAFF

D: -
V: TRBV4-2
J: TRBJ2-3
size: -
DNA: TGTGCCAGCAGCCAAGATGTAGCGGTGAGGCTCGATACGCAGTATTTT
CDR3: CASSQDVAVRLDTQYF

D: -
V: TRBV20-1
J: TRBJ2-7
size: -
DNA: TGCAGTGCTAGCCAGAACTCCTACGAGCAGTACTTC
CDR3: CSASQNSYEQYF

D: -
V: TRBV5-5
J: TRBJ2-5
size: few
DNA: TGTGCCAGCAGCTCTGACAGAGTTGCCCAGTACTTC
CDR3: CASSSDRVAQYF

D: -
V: TRBV14
J: TRBJ2-7
size: few
DNA: TGTGCCAGCAGCCATATCGGCTACGAGCAGTACTTC
CDR3: CASSHIGYEQYF

D: -
V: TRBV7-3
J: TRBJ2-3
size: -
DNA: TGTGCCAGCTCCCCCCCCGGGAAGACAGATACGCAGTATTTT
CDR3: CASSPPGKTDTQYF

D: -
V: TRBV29-1
J: TRBJ2-1
size: -
DNA: TGCAGCGTTGTACGTAGGGGTAGCTCCTACAATGAGCAGTTCTTC
CDR3: CSVVRRGSSYNEQFF

D: -
V: TRBV20-1
J: TRBJ2-1
size: -
DNA: TGCAGTGCCCGCGGGCCTGGACCCTACAATGAGCAGTTCTTC
CDR3: CSARGPGPYNEQFF

D: -
V: TRBV4-1
J: TRBJ2-7
size: few
DNA: TGCGCCAGCAGCCAAGTGAATTTGGGCGCTACCTACGAGCAGTACTTC
CDR3: CASSQVNLGATYEQYF

D: -
V: TRBV12-3/TRBV12-4
J: TRBJ1-6
size: -
DNA: TGTGCCAGCAGGGTAGCCTATAATTCACCCCTCCACTTT
CDR3: CASRVAYNSPLHF